This paragraph covers one T cell receptor beta chain sequence. Profiled with immunoSEQ multiplex PCR; TCRdb holds only in-frame clones, not every one. The sample yields roughly 100,000 clones, approximately 90% seen once. Germline CDR1 is MNHEY and CDR2 is SMNVEV (reference sequence). The CDR3 consists of 15 residues. Trimming left V 3 bases short and J 8 bases short, with 17 bases between. This record belongs to a study of T cell responses to AZD1222 COVID-19 vaccine. This TCR was sampled from an adult in good health. The gene calls are TRBV27 and TRBJ2-4; the D gene is possibly TRBD2 (5 bases). The input for sequencing was peripheral blood, taken on day 0 of AZD1222 vaccination. The DNA for the CDR3 is TGTGCCAGCAGTTTTTCGGATAGCGCCCCAGACATTCAGTACTTC. Translated: CASSFSDSAPDIQYF.